The T cell receptor beta chain described here comes from a study of Ad26.COV2.S vaccination and SARS-CoV-2 variants. The overall study: Ad26.COV2.S given intramuscularly, once or twice 56 days apart.

Stated treatment: roughly 19 received Ad26.COV2.S at low or high dose, single or two shots; roughly five received placebo; per-sample allocation not given. Sample collection was performed on day 63 after the first vaccine or placebo injection. As for this clone: The antigen remains undetermined.

Here immunoSEQ multiplex PCR was the method, and the copy in TCRdb shows in-frame clones only, minus some. The sample lists around 300,000 clones, around 90% seen once, with over 5% in the top ten. General study findings and limits: Similar non-spike TCR breadth was seen in vaccine and placebo recipients.

Per the germline V gene, CDR1 is MGHRA and CDR2 is YSYEKL. The V segment lost 11 bases and the J segment 1 base; nucleotides outside the gene matches: 15. The CDR3 covers 19 residues. V gene TRBV4-1 combines with J gene TRBJ2-2; 14 nucleotides line up with TRBD2. The sequence derives from a person aged 18-60 years who received the Ad26.COV2.S COVID-19 vaccine or a placebo. The sequences come from peripheral blood, collected in a trial of Ad26.COV2.S vaccine versus placebo. The CDR3 nucleotides are TGCGCCGCTGCGGTAAGGGGACTAGCGGGAGATATGAACACCGGGGAGCTGTTTTTT. Amino acid sequence: CAAAVRGLAGDMNTGELFF.